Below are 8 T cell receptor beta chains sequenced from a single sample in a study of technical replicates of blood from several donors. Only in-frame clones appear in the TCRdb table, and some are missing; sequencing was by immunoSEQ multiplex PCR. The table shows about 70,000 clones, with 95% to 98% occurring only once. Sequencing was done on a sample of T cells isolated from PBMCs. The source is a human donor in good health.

The CDR3 sequence is CASSPVPRTGWGTEAFF. For the CDR3, the DNA is TGTGCCAGCTCACCAGTCCCGAGGACAGGATGGGGCACTGAAGCTTTCTTT. The chain links TRBV18 to TRBJ1-1; TRBD1 aligns across 7 bases. The trim removed 2 bases at V and 4 bases at J, leaving 13 bases unmatched. The CDR3 totals 17 residues. The germline gives CDR1 KGHSH, CDR2 LQKENI.

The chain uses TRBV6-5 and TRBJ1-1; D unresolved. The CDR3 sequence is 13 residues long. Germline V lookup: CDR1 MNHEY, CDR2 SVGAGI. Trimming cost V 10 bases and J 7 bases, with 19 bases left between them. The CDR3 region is CATVSGGPIEAFF. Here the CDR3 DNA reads TGTGCCACCGTTTCAGGAGGGCCGATTGAAGCTTTCTTT.

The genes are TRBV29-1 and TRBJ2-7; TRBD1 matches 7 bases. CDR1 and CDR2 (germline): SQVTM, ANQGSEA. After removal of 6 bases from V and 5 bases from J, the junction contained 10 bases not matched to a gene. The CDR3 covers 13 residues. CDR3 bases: TGCAGCGTGGCCTCAACAGGGGCCCACGAGCAGTACTTC. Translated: CSVASTGAHEQYF.

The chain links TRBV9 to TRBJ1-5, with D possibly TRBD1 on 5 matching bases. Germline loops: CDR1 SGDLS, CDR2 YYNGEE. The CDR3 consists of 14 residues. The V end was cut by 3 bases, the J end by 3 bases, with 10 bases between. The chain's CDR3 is CASSAGESNQPQHF. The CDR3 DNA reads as TGTGCCAGCAGCGCGGGGGAGTCCAATCAGCCCCAGCATTTT.

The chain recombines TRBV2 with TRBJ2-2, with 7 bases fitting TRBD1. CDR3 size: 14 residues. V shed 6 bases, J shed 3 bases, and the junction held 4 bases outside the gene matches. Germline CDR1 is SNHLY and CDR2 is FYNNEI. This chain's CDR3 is CASSQGEYTGELFF. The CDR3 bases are TGTGCCAGCAGCCAGGGGGAATACACCGGGGAGCTGTTTTTT. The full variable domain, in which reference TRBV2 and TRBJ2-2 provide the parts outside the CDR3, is EPEVTQTPSHQVTQMGQEVILRCVPISNHLYFYWYRQILGQKVEFLVSFYNNEISEKSEIFDDQFSVERPDGSNFTLKIRSTKLEDSAMYFCASSQGEYTGELFFGEGSRLTVL.

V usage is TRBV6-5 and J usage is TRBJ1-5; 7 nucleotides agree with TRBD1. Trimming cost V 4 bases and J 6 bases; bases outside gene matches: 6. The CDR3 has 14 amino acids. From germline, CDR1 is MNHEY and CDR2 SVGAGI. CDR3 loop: CASSLGQRSQPQHF. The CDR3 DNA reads TGTGCCAGCAGTTTGGGACAGCGTAGTCAGCCCCAGCATTTT.

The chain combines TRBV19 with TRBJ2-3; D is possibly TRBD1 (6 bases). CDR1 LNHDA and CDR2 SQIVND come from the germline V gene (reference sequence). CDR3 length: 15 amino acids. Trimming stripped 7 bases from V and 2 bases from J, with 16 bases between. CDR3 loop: CASKDRTDYTDTQYF. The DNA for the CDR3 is TGTGCCAGTAAAGACCGGACAGACTACACAGATACGCAGTATTTT.

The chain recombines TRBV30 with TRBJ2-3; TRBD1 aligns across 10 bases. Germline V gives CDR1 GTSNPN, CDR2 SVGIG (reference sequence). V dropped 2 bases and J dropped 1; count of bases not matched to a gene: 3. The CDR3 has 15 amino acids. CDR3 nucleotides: TGTGCCTGGAGTATCGGGACAGGGGGCACAGATACGCAGTATTTT. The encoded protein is CAWSIGTGGTDTQYF.